Listed here are 32 T cell receptor beta chains from one sample, sequenced in a study of T cell responses to AZD1222 COVID-19 vaccine. The method was immunoSEQ multiplex PCR; TCRdb's version includes in-frame clones alone and lacks a portion of them. The repertoire holds 100,000 to 150,000 clones, around 91% seen once, with about 4.1% in the top ten. Specimen: peripheral blood, collected on day 0 of MenACWY control vaccination. The receptors were sampled from an adult in good health.

The rearrangement links TRBV11-2 to TRBJ1-5; 11 bases agree with TRBD1. In germline, CDR1 is SGHAT, CDR2 FQNNGV. V lost 5 bases to trimming and J lost 1 base; unmatched junction nucleotides: 1. This CDR3 has 15 residues. CDR3 DNA: TGTGCCAGCAGCGGGACAGGGGGAAGCAATCAGCCCCAGCATTTT. It translates to CASSGTGGSNQPQHF.

This sequence joins TRBV10-3 and TRBJ1-1, with D hard to call. Germline values: CDR1 ENHRY, CDR2 SYGVKD. Between the trimmed V and J ends, which lost 4 bases and 11 bases, there was a span of 11 bases. The CDR3 is made up of 11 amino acids. Here the CDR3 reads CAISARTGAFF. DNA of the CDR3: TGTGCCATCAGTGCGCGGACCGGGGCTTTCTTT.

This chain uses TRBV7-9 with TRBJ1-2, with D perhaps matching TRBD1 (5 bases). V was shortened by 5 bases and J by 4 bases, with 17 bases between the two germline ends. CDR3 length equals 15 residues. Germline CDR1 SEHNR, CDR2 FQNEAQ (reference sequence). CDR3 sequence reads: CASSPVAGSSYGYTF. The CDR3 nucleotides are TGTGCCAGCAGCCCGGTCGCAGGGTCGAGCTATGGCTACACCTTC.

This chain uses TRBV19 with TRBJ2-1, with 10 bases that match TRBD1. The CDR3 is 18 amino acids. Germline V gene lookup returns CDR1 LNHDA and CDR2 SQIVND (reference sequence). V trimming: 7 bases; J trimming: 4 bases; junction bases outside the gene matches: 16. The CDR3 region has the DNA TGTGCCAGTATAGGGGCGAGGGGACAGGGGTTGTCATACAATGAGCAGTTCTTC. Encoded protein: CASIGARGQGLSYNEQFF.

V usage is TRBV18 and J usage is TRBJ1-5; D call uncertain. The CDR3 extends over 13 amino acids. Germline CDR1 reads KGHSH; CDR2 reads LQKENI. V dropped 2 bases and J dropped 5 bases, with 7 bases sitting between them. DNA for the CDR3: TGTGCCAGCTCACCAGGGTGGGATCAGCCCCAGCATTTT. Translation gives CASSPGWDQPQHF.

The chain couples TRBV28 to TRBJ1-1, with D unclear. The CDR3 extends over 11 amino acids. V was pared by 8 bases and J by 0 bases, with 4 bases between. Germline V gene data show CDR1 as MDHEN and CDR2 as SYDVKM. This chain's CDR3 is CASRMNTEAFF. The CDR3 DNA reads as TGTGCCAGCCGGATGAACACTGAAGCTTTCTTT.

The chain couples TRBV6-1 to TRBJ2-5; 10 bases agree with TRBD2. V dropped 3 bases and J dropped 2; count of bases not matched to a gene: 6. In germline, CDR1 is MNHNS, CDR2 SASEGT. This CDR3 is 16 amino acids long. CDR3 sequence (DNA): TGTGCCAGCAGTGAGGGACTAGCGCTTAGGCAAGAGACCCAGTACTTC. Translation: CASSEGLALRQETQYF.

This rearrangement joins TRBV3-1 (or the pseudogene TRBV3-2) to TRBJ1-6; 8 bases line up with TRBD1. CDR3 length: 15 residues. The V and J ends lost 3 bases and 9 bases, in that order; junction bases with no gene match: 7. Germline V gene lookup returns CDR1 LGHDT and CDR2 YNNKEL (reference sequence). The CDR3 loop reads CASSHNTGGGSPLHF. Written as DNA, the CDR3 is TGTGCCAGCAGCCACAATACAGGGGGTGGTTCACCCCTCCACTTT.

The chain combines TRBV6-6 with TRBJ2-7, with 9 bases that match TRBD1. Trimming removed 4 bases from V and 4 bases from J; junction bases left unmatched: 5. Germline V CDR1 and CDR2: MNHNY, SVGAGI (reference sequence). This CDR3 contains 14 residues. Written as DNA, the CDR3 is TGTGCCAGCAGTTTAGGACAGGGGATGTACGAGCAGTACGTC. It codes for CASSLGQGMYEQYV.

This chain joins TRBV5-1 and TRBJ2-7, with no clear D. The CDR3 is 12 residues long. The germline gives CDR1 SGHRS, CDR2 YFSETQ. Trimming took off 1 base at V and 7 bases at J, with 9 bases between the two ends. CDR3 sequence: CASSLTEREQYF. The CDR3, as DNA: TGCGCCAGCAGCTTGACCGAGCGAGAGCAGTACTTC.

V usage is TRBV28 and J usage is TRBJ1-4; 7 bases fit TRBD1. Trimming took 10 bases from V and 14 from J; bases not matched to a gene: 22. Germline CDR1 MDHEN, CDR2 SYDVKM. The CDR3 runs 15 residues. CDR3 loop: CATSSSGTAGRELFF. CDR3 bases: TGTGCCACTAGCAGTTCCGGGACAGCGGGACGAGAGCTGTTTTTT.

The genes are TRBV19 and TRBJ2-3, with 7 positions matching TRBD2. Looked up from germline, CDR1 is LNHDA and CDR2 is SQIVND (reference sequence). V shed 9 bases and J 0 bases; nucleotides not matched to a gene: 9. There are 15 residues in the CDR3. The CDR3 DNA sequence: TGTGCCAGCTCCGTACTAGCGTCTAGCACAGATACGCAGTATTTT. Translation: CASSVLASSTDTQYF.

The chain employs TRBV4-3 and TRBJ1-2; D call uncertain. This CDR3 is built from 16 residues. V was cut by 0 bases and J by 3 bases, with 14 bases left in between. Germline V lookup: CDR1 LGHNA, CDR2 YSLEER. The CDR3 is CASSQDSGGLYYGYTF. The CDR3 DNA sequence: TGCGCCAGCAGCCAAGATAGTGGAGGACTCTACTATGGCTACACCTTC.

In its sample, this clone was seen once. V is TRBV6-5 and J is TRBJ2-1, with a weak D call TRBD2 (5 bases). V lost 7 bases, J lost 5 bases, and 9 bases lay in between. The CDR3 has 12 residues. The V gene's germline CDR1 is MNHEY and CDR2 SVGAGI. DNA for the CDR3: TGTGCCAGCACAAGAGCGGACAATGAGCAGTTCTTC. Its translation is CASTRADNEQFF.

The J gene is TRBJ2-7, the V gene TRBV15; 10 bases map to TRBD2. CDR3 length: 13 residues. Looked up from germline, CDR1 is LNHNV and CDR2 is YYDKDF (reference sequence). Trimming removed 4 bases from V and 9 bases from J; junction bases left unmatched: 6. The CDR3 sequence: CATSTQREGVQYF. As DNA, the CDR3 is TGTGCCACCAGCACCCAGCGGGAGGGTGTGCAGTACTTC.

The rearrangement links TRBV21-1 to TRBJ2-7; the table's D call TRBD2 went unverified against the DNA. TRBV21-1 is marked as a pseudogene. The CDR3 loop spans 16 amino acids. In DNA, the CDR3 is TGTGCCAGCAGCAAAAGGAGGCAGCATGGCCCCTACGAGCAGTACGTC. Protein sequence: CASSKRRQHGPYEQYV.

The chain couples TRBV4-1 to TRBJ1-3, with 8 bases identical to TRBD1. The CDR3 loop spans 15 amino acids. Germline lookup yields CDR1 MGHRA and CDR2 YSYEKL. V shed 3 bases and J 5 bases; nucleotides not matched to a gene: 6. CDR3 nucleotide sequence: TGCGCCAGCAGCCAGACACAGGGGGTTAGAAACACCATATATTTT. Encoded protein: CASSQTQGVRNTIYF.

This sequence joins TRBV5-4 and TRBJ1-1; 8 nucleotides align to TRBD1. Trimming took 4 bases from V and 3 from J; bases not matched to a gene: 8. The germline V gene encodes CDR1 SGHNT and CDR2 YYREEE (reference sequence). The CDR3 sequence is 15 residues long. In DNA, the CDR3 is TGTGCCAGCAGCACCTCGGGACAGGTCGACACTGAAGCTTTCTTT. Encoded protein: CASSTSGQVDTEAFF.

The chain employs TRBV5-4 and TRBJ2-2, with D possibly TRBD1 on 6 matching bases. Trimming left V 6 bases short and J 6 bases short, with 21 bases between. This CDR3 is 16 amino acids long. Germline CDR1 and CDR2: SGHNT and YYREEE (reference sequence). In nucleotides, the CDR3 is TGTGCCAGCAAATCGATTCCCCGGGACACCCCCGGGGAGCTGTTTTTT. Protein: CASKSIPRDTPGELFF.

V usage is TRBV15 and J usage is TRBJ1-5, with 8 bases identical to TRBD1. Trimming cost V 6 bases and J 0 bases; bases outside gene matches: 1. The germline V gene encodes CDR1 LNHNV and CDR2 YYDKDF (reference sequence). The CDR3 is 14 residues long. The CDR3 region has the DNA TGTGCCACCAGGACAGGGGATAGCAATCAGCCCCAGCATTTT. As protein: CATRTGDSNQPQHF.

DNA for the CDR3: TGTGCCAGCAGCTTAAGCGGGAATACCGGGGAGCTGTTTTTT. Amino acids: CASSLSGNTGELFF. The rearrangement links TRBV7-3 to TRBJ2-2, with a tentative D call TRBD2 (6 bases). The CDR3 contains 14 residues. V was trimmed by 1 base and J by 5 bases, leaving 8 bases between them. CDR1 and CDR2 from the germline V gene are SGHTA and FQGTGA.

The chain recombines TRBV5-1 with TRBJ2-2; 8 bases agree with TRBD1. Germline assignment: CDR1 SGHRS and CDR2 YFSETQ. CDR3 length: 14 amino acids. V shed 4 bases and J 5 bases; nucleotides not matched to a gene: 4. DNA of the CDR3: TGCGCCAGCAGCACGGACAGGGTGACCGGGGAGCTGTTTTTT. It codes for CASSTDRVTGELFF.

Comment on this clone: Within the sample, other DNA sequences also encode this same CDR3. This chain connects TRBV18 to TRBJ1-5; D ambiguous. Germline lookup yields CDR1 KGHSH and CDR2 LQKENI. The length of the CDR3 is 14 residues. With 3 bases removed from V and 1 base from J, the gap between germline ends came to 7 bases. The CDR3 spells CASSPLESNQPQHF. The CDR3 nucleotides are TGTGCCAGCTCACCCCTTGAAAGCAATCAGCCCCAGCATTTT.

There are a few counts of this clone. The chain recombines TRBV9 with TRBJ2-5; 7 positions agree with TRBD1. V gave up 0 bases and J gave up 5 bases; unmatched junction bases: 13. CDR1 and CDR2 (germline): SGDLS, YYNGEE. This CDR3 comprises 17 residues. CDR3 residues: CASSVGTLQGLGETQYF. CDR3 coding DNA: TGTGCCAGCAGCGTAGGGACGCTACAGGGGTTAGGGGAGACCCAGTACTTC.

V gene TRBV9 combines with J gene TRBJ2-1; D is tentatively TRBD1 or TRBD2 (6 bases each). This CDR3 is built from 22 residues. Trimming removed 0 bases from V and 2 bases from J, with 30 bases in between. Germline CDR1 and CDR2: SGDLS and YYNGEE. CDR3 protein: CASSVEGRGGDVGGRTYNEQFF. For the CDR3, the DNA is TGTGCCAGCAGCGTAGAAGGCCGTGGCGGTGATGTAGGGGGGCGAACCTACAATGAGCAGTTCTTC.

The chain is built from TRBV7-2 and TRBJ1-1; D remains unclear. This CDR3 is built from 15 residues. The V and J ends lost 2 bases and 0 bases respectively, with 10 bases between them. Germline CDR1 reads SGHTA; CDR2 reads FQGNSA. This CDR3 reads CASSLSSGLNTEAFF. CDR3 in DNA: TGTGCCAGCAGCTTAAGTTCGGGTTTGAACACTGAAGCTTTCTTT.

The rearrangement joins TRBV25-1 to TRBJ2-7; perhaps TRBD1 as D (6 bases). V lost 6 bases and J lost 2, with 11 bases in between. The germline V gene encodes CDR1 MGHDK and CDR2 SYGVNS. The CDR3 loop spans 13 amino acids. This CDR3 reads CASRMTGTYEQYF. The CDR3, as DNA: TGTGCCAGCAGAATGACAGGCACCTACGAGCAGTACTTC.

The DNA of the CDR3 is TGTGCCAGCAGCTCCAGCCCTCTAGCGGGGACCTACGAGCAGTACTTC. This translates into CASSSSPLAGTYEQYF. This chain joins TRBV5-4 and TRBJ2-7, with TRBD2 matching over 9 bases. V lost 3 bases, J lost 2 bases, and 9 bases stayed unmatched. CDR1 is SGHNT and CDR2 is YYREEE in the germline V gene (reference sequence). The CDR3 is made up of 16 amino acids.

The V gene is TRBV5-4, the J gene TRBJ2-5, with 15 nucleotides matching TRBD2. The germline CDR1 and CDR2 sequences are SGHNT and YYREEE (reference sequence). The CDR3 totals 16 residues. Germline trimming cut 4 bases from V and 5 bases from J; bases unmatched to any gene: 6. The CDR3 bases are TGTGCCAGCAGCAGAGGACTAGCGGGGGGGCCGGAGACCCAGTACTTC. The encoded protein is CASSRGLAGGPETQYF.

The CDR3 loop is CASSVVSGGKQFF. CDR3 coding DNA: TGTGCCAGCAGCGTAGTTAGCGGCGGGAAGCAGTTCTTC. This chain uses TRBV9 with TRBJ2-1, with a possible D match to TRBD2 (6 bases). The germline gives CDR1 SGDLS, CDR2 YYNGEE. V was cut by 0 bases and J by 11 bases, with 12 bases left in between. The CDR3 consists of 13 residues.

CDR3 nucleotide sequence: TGTGCCAGCAGCTTAGTGGAAGGGCAAGAGACCCAGTACTTC. This codes for CASSLVEGQETQYF. The chain carries TRBV7-8 and TRBJ2-5; the D is unclear. Germline values: CDR1 SGHVS, CDR2 FQNEAQ. Trimming removed 1 base from V and 2 bases from J, with 8 bases in between. The CDR3 consists of 14 residues.

The gene calls are TRBV6-2 or TRBV6-3 and TRBJ1-2; D is possibly TRBD1 (5 bases). The germline V gene encodes CDR1 MNHEY and CDR2 SVGEGT. Trimming removed 6 bases at V and 3 bases at J, with 17 bases between. This CDR3 contains 15 residues. The CDR3 spells CASSDKTRAYYGYTF. Written as DNA, the CDR3 is TGTGCCAGCAGCGACAAGACCAGGGCGTACTATGGCTACACCTTC.